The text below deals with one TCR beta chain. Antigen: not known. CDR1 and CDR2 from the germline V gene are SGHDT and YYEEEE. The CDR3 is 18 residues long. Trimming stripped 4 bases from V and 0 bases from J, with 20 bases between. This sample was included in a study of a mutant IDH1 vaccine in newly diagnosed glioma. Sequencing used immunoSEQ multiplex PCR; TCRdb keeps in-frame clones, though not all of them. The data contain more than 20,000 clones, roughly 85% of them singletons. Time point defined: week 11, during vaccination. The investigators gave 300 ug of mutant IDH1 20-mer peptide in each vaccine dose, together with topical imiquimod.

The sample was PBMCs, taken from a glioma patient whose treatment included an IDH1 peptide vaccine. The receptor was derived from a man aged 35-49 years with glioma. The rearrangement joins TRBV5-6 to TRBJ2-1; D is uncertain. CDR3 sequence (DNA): TGTGCCAGCAGCAGGGCTATGGCGGCCGAGAGCTCCTACAATGAGCAGTTCTTC. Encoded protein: CASSRAMAAESSYNEQFF.